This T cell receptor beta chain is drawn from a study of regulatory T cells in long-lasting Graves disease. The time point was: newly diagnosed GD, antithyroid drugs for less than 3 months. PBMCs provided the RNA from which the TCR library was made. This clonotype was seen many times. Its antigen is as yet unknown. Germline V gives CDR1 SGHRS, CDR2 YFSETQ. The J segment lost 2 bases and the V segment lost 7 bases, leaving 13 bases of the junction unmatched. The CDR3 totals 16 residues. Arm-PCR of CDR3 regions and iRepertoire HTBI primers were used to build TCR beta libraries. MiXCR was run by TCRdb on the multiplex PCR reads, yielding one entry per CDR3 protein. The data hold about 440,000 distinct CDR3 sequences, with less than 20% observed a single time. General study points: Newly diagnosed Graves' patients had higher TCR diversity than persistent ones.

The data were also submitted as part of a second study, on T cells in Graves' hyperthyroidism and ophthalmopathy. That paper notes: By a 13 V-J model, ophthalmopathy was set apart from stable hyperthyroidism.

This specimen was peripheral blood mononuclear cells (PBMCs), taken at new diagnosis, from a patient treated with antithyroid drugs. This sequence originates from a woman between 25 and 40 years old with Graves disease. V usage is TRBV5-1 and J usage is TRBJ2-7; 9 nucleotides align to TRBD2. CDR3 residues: CASGSLLTSGTYEQYF. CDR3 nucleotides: TGCGCCAGCGGCTCCCTCTTGACTAGCGGAACCTACGAGCAGTACTTC.